The present TCR beta chain was sequenced within a study of CD8+ T cells in alopecia areata. The study, taken as a whole, reports: Higher clonality and more expanded CD8+ clones appeared in lesional than normal scalp.

Isolated RNA was reverse transcribed into cDNA used as the sequencing template. The data were produced by immunoSEQ multiplex PCR, yet TCRdb's version contains in-frame clones alone and is incomplete. Seen here are under 300,000 clones, 67% observed once, and the top ten hold approximately 1.2%. V dropped 4 bases and J dropped 3 bases, with 13 bases sitting between them. The CDR3 spans 13 residues. The germline gives CDR1 SQVTM, CDR2 ANQGSEA. A note on this clone: Antigen unknown.

Punch biopsies of lesional scalp, plus peripheral blood, were taken from alopecia areata patients. The material sequenced was CD4+ T cells sorted from blood, taken at week 0. This chain uses TRBV29-1 with TRBJ2-7, with TRBD1 as a possible D gene (6 bases). The sequence derives from a human donor with alopecia areata. The CDR3 region has the DNA TGCAGCGTTGGTGCCAGGGGCGACTACGAGCAGTACTTC. It is translated as CSVGARGDYEQYF.